Listed below are T cell receptor beta chains from one sample, sequenced in a study of memory CD4+ T cells and cytomegalovirus serostatus. Sequencing used immunoSEQ multiplex PCR; TCRdb keeps in-frame clones, though not all of them. The sample lists approximately 46,000 clones; roughly 83% were seen once. The specimen was memory CD4+ T cells from blood. All receptors derive from an adult in good health and CMV-seronegative. Each CDR3 is given with its conserved first and last residue. A D gene is named only where the DNA matches it firmly. Rows give clone size only sometimes, using once, few, many, or a class for an expanded clone.

clone size: -; D gene: TRBD2; J gene: TRBJ2-2; V gene: TRBV7-2; CDR3 DNA: TGTGCCAGCAGCGGGACTATTAACACCGGGGAGCTGTTTTTT; CDR3 protein: CASSGTINTGELFF
clone size: -; D gene: -; J gene: TRBJ2-7; V gene: TRBV28; CDR3 DNA: TGTGCCAGCAGCCGGGACGGGCCCTACGAGCAGTACTTC; CDR3 protein: CASSRDGPYEQYF
clone size: -; D gene: TRBD2; J gene: TRBJ2-2; V gene: TRBV7-8; CDR3 DNA: TGTGCCAGCAGCTTATTAGCGGGGGCGAACACCGGGGAGCTGTTTTTT; CDR3 protein: CASSLLAGANTGELFF
clone size: few; D gene: TRBD2; J gene: TRBJ2-7; V gene: TRBV7-2; CDR3 DNA: TGTGCCAGCAGCCCACTAGCGGGACAGCAGTACTTC; CDR3 protein: CASSPLAGQQYF
clone size: -; D gene: -; J gene: TRBJ1-1; V gene: TRBV7-9; CDR3 DNA: TGTGCCAGCAGTTTTGACAGCGTGAACACTGAAGCTTTCTTT; CDR3 protein: CASSFDSVNTEAFF
clone size: -; D gene: TRBD1; J gene: TRBJ2-4; V gene: TRBV2; CDR3 DNA: TGTGCCAGCAGTGAAGGGGACAGGGTGTACATTCAGTACTTC; CDR3 protein: CASSEGDRVYIQYF
clone size: few; D gene: TRBD1; J gene: TRBJ2-1; V gene: TRBV18; CDR3 DNA: TGTGCCAGCGCAACCGGGACAGGGACCTACAATGAGCAGTTCTTC; CDR3 protein: CASATGTGTYNEQFF
clone size: -; D gene: TRBD1; J gene: TRBJ1-1; V gene: TRBV29-1; CDR3 DNA: TGCAGCGTTGACTGGGCAGGGGGCGCTTCGGGCACTGAAGCTTTCTTT; CDR3 protein: CSVDWAGGASGTEAFF
clone size: -; D gene: -; J gene: TRBJ2-7; V gene: TRBV11-2; CDR3 DNA: TGTGCCAGCAGCCTTACGGTAGGCAGCGGAATCCCCGAGCAGTACTTC; CDR3 protein: CASSLTVGSGIPEQYF
clone size: few; D gene: -; J gene: TRBJ1-1; V gene: TRBV6-1; CDR3 DNA: TGTGCCAGCAGTCAGGACAGGAACACTGAAGCTTTCTTT; CDR3 protein: CASSQDRNTEAFF
clone size: -; D gene: -; J gene: TRBJ1-2; V gene: TRBV11-1; CDR3 DNA: TGTGCCAGCAGCTTAGCGCACGGAGGCTATGGCTACACCTTC; CDR3 protein: CASSLAHGGYGYTF
clone size: -; D gene: TRBD2; J gene: TRBJ2-1; V gene: TRBV5-1; CDR3 DNA: TGCGCCAGCAGCTTGGCCCCAGCGGGAGGGGGTCGTGAGCAGTTCTTC; CDR3 protein: CASSLAPAGGGREQFF
clone size: -; D gene: TRBD2; J gene: TRBJ2-4; V gene: TRBV7-2; CDR3 DNA: TGTGCCAGCAGCCCGGGACTAGCGGGAGCCGGCGGCCACATTCAGTACTTC; CDR3 protein: CASSPGLAGAGGHIQYF
clone size: once; D gene: TRBD2; J gene: TRBJ2-1; V gene: TRBV5-8; CDR3 DNA: TGTGCCAGCAGCATAGGACTAGCGGGCAACAATGAGCAGTTCTTC; CDR3 protein: CASSIGLAGNNEQFF
clone size: -; D gene: -; J gene: TRBJ2-5; V gene: TRBV10-2; CDR3 DNA: TGCGCCAGCAGGGGGACCGCGAATCAAGAGACCCAGTACTTC; CDR3 protein: CASRGTANQETQYF
clone size: -; D gene: TRBD2; J gene: TRBJ2-5; V gene: TRBV9; CDR3 DNA: TGTGCCAGCAGCGTAAGCCGGGAGGGCCGATGGCAGACCCAGTACTTC; CDR3 protein: CASSVSREGRWQTQYF
clone size: -; D gene: -; J gene: TRBJ2-7; V gene: TRBV7-2; CDR3 DNA: TGTGCCAGCAGCTTCCCAGGGGGGGCCGAGCAGTACTTC; CDR3 protein: CASSFPGGAEQYF
clone size: -; D gene: TRBD2; J gene: TRBJ2-7; V gene: TRBV5-1; CDR3 DNA: TGCGCCAGCAGCCCCCCGGGGGGAGTCTACGAGCAGTACTTC; CDR3 protein: CASSPPGGVYEQYF
clone size: -; D gene: TRBD1; J gene: TRBJ1-2; V gene: TRBV27; CDR3 DNA: TGTGCCAGCCGAAAGCAGTCATATTTTTATGGGACAGGGCCGAACTATGGCTACACCTTC; CDR3 protein: CASRKQSYFYGTGPNYGYTF
clone size: -; D gene: TRBD2; J gene: TRBJ2-5; V gene: TRBV7-3; CDR3 DNA: TGTGCCAGCAGCCCCGGACTAGCGGAAGAGACCCAGTACTTC; CDR3 protein: CASSPGLAEETQYF
clone size: -; D gene: TRBD2; J gene: TRBJ2-5; V gene: TRBV5-1; CDR3 DNA: TGCGCCAGCAGCTTGGCGGCTAGCGGGAAAGGGGAGACCCAGTACTTC; CDR3 protein: CASSLAASGKGETQYF
clone size: -; D gene: -; J gene: TRBJ2-4; V gene: TRBV30; CDR3 DNA: TGTGCCTGGAGTGTACAAGGCAGGAACATTCAGTACTTC; CDR3 protein: CAWSVQGRNIQYF
clone size: -; D gene: -; J gene: TRBJ2-7; V gene: TRBV7-2; CDR3 DNA: TGTGCCAGCAGCTTAGATCGGACAAATTACGAGCAGTACTTC; CDR3 protein: CASSLDRTNYEQYF
clone size: -; D gene: -; J gene: TRBJ2-2; V gene: TRBV7-2; CDR3 DNA: TGTGCCAGCAGCGGTGGGGCAGGCCTAACCGGGGAGCTGTTTTTT; CDR3 protein: CASSGGAGLTGELFF
clone size: -; D gene: TRBD1; J gene: TRBJ2-5; V gene: TRBV7-8; CDR3 DNA: TGTGCCAGCAGCTTAGGAGGGGGCTTGGACCGAGAGACCCAGTACTTC; CDR3 protein: CASSLGGGLDRETQYF
clone size: -; D gene: -; J gene: TRBJ2-1; V gene: TRBV7-3; CDR3 DNA: TGTGCCAGCAGCTGGGGCGGTGAGCAGTTCTTC; CDR3 protein: CASSWGGEQFF
clone size: few; D gene: -; J gene: TRBJ2-7; V gene: TRBV7-8; CDR3 DNA: TGTGCCAGCAGCAAGGACAGCTCCTACGAGCAGTACTTC; CDR3 protein: CASSKDSSYEQYF
clone size: -; D gene: -; J gene: TRBJ2-1; V gene: TRBV20-1; CDR3 DNA: TGCAGTGCTAGATCCTACAATGAGCAGTTCTTC; CDR3 protein: CSARSYNEQFF
clone size: once; D gene: -; J gene: TRBJ2-7; V gene: TRBV5-4; CDR3 DNA: TGTGCCAGCAGCCTCCCGACTAGGACCGAGCAGTACTTC; CDR3 protein: CASSLPTRTEQYF
clone size: once; D gene: -; J gene: TRBJ2-7; V gene: TRBV5-6; CDR3 DNA: TGTGCCAGCAGCCCGGGTATCGGGGGTACCTACGAGCAGTACTTC; CDR3 protein: CASSPGIGGTYEQYF
clone size: -; D gene: TRBD1; J gene: TRBJ1-2; V gene: TRBV6-5; CDR3 DNA: TGTGCCAGCTCAAGACAGGGAGGCTACACCTTC; CDR3 protein: CASSRQGGYTF
clone size: -; D gene: TRBD1; J gene: TRBJ1-2; V gene: TRBV19; CDR3 DNA: TGTGCCAGTAGTGCTATACTAGGACAGGGTACCGGTGGCTACACCTTC; CDR3 protein: CASSAILGQGTGGYTF
clone size: -; D gene: -; J gene: TRBJ1-5; V gene: TRBV5-1; CDR3 DNA: TGCGCCAGCAGCCCGGACGGGGCTGGCAATCAGCCCCAGCATTTT; CDR3 protein: CASSPDGAGNQPQHF